These 27 T cell receptor beta chains share one sample of origin, sequenced in a study of blood T cells in healthy people across ages. PCR was performed a second time for about 6 to 12 cycles using a sample-barcoded 5' primer and a J-beta primer mix. One entry per CDR3 protein, called by TCRdb with MiXCR from the 5' RACE reads. Among approximately 690,000 distinct CDR3 sequences listed, 58% were seen once. Sequenced material: blood. The receptor source for this set is a man in his sixties in good health.

This chain uses TRBV15 with TRBJ1-2; TRBD1 is a possible D gene (5 bases). With 0 bases removed from V and 4 bases from J, the gap between germline ends came to 12 bases. Germline-derived CDR1 and CDR2 are LNHNV and YYDKDF (reference sequence). The CDR3 has 15 amino acids. The CDR3 sequence is CATSRETAGLYGYTF. In nucleotides, the CDR3 is TGTGCCACCAGCAGAGAGACCGCAGGGCTCTATGGCTACACCTTC.

The J gene is TRBJ2-3, the V gene TRBV7-2; D is unresolved. V lost 3 bases, J lost 6 bases, and 13 bases lay in between. The CDR3 runs 14 residues. Germline-derived CDR1 and CDR2 are SGHTA and FQGNSA. CDR3 bases: TGTGCCAGCAGCTTGGGCCCAGCGCAGGATACGCAGTATTTT. Translating gives CASSLGPAQDTQYF.

This chain uses TRBV11-2 with TRBJ2-3, with D unresolved. Germline V gene data show CDR1 as SGHAT and CDR2 as FQNNGV. V was pared by 1 base and J by 4 bases, with 9 bases between. CDR3 length: 14 residues. Written as DNA, the CDR3 is TGTGCCAGCAGCTTAGGTGGCTCGCCAGATACGCAGTATTTT. Amino acid sequence: CASSLGGSPDTQYF.

This rearrangement joins TRBV7-9 to TRBJ2-1, with D unresolved. CDR3 length equals 13 residues. V dropped 1 base and J dropped 10 bases, with 11 bases sitting between them. Germline values: CDR1 SEHNR, CDR2 FQNEAQ (reference sequence). The CDR3 DNA reads as TGTGCCAGCAGCTTAGTTTCCTCGTGGGAGCAGTTCTTC. Amino acids: CASSLVSSWEQFF. The full variable domain, with the rest looked up from reference TRBV7-9 and TRBJ2-1, is DTGVSQNPRHKITKRGQNVTFRCDPISEHNRLYWYRQTLGQGPEFLTYFQNEAQLEKSRLLSDRFSAERPKGSFSTLEIQRTEQGDSAMYLCASSLVSSWEQFFGPGTRLTVL.

This clonotype was picked up a small number of times. CDR3 in DNA: TGTGCCAGCAGTCAGATATCTAACTATGGCTACACCTTC. Its translation is CASSQISNYGYTF. V gene TRBV12-3 or TRBV12-4 combines with J gene TRBJ1-2; D call uncertain. CDR3 length: 13 residues. V shed 5 bases and J shed 0 bases, with 7 bases lying between them.

This sequence joins TRBV29-1 and TRBJ1-1; D gene uncertain. CDR3 length: 13 amino acids. V was pared by 7 bases and J by 0 bases, with 12 bases between. CDR1 and CDR2 from the germline V gene are SQVTM and ANQGSEA. The CDR3 loop reads CSANGVMNTEAFF. The CDR3 DNA is TGCAGCGCTAACGGAGTTATGAACACTGAAGCTTTCTTT.

J is TRBJ2-3 and V is TRBV7-9; either TRBD1 or TRBD2 may fit D (5 bases each). V was cut by 1 base and J by 6 bases, with 11 bases left in between. From germline, CDR1 is SEHNR and CDR2 FQNEAQ (reference sequence). There are 14 residues in the CDR3. CDR3 bases: TGTGCCAGCAGCTTAGGAGGGGCAGTTGATACGCAGTATTTT. Its translation: CASSLGGAVDTQYF.

CDR3 protein: CASSQEPPNTEAFF. The CDR3, as DNA: TGTGCCAGCAGCCAAGAACCCCCGAACACTGAAGCTTTCTTT. The V and J genes are TRBV3-1 and TRBJ1-1, with unresolved D. Germline CDR1 LGHDT, CDR2 YNNKEL (reference sequence). The V and J ends lost 0 bases and 1 base respectively, with 6 bases between them. This CDR3 region has 14 residues.

This chain connects TRBV5-5 to TRBJ1-2; D may be TRBD1 (5 bases). With 5 bases removed from V and 4 bases from J, the gap between germline ends came to 12 bases. CDR3 size: 13 residues. Germline CDR1 is SGHKS and CDR2 is YYEKEE (reference sequence). Here the CDR3 reads CASRADTSYGYTF. CDR3 DNA: TGTGCCAGCAGAGCGGACACCAGCTATGGCTACACCTTC.

The rearrangement links TRBV5-1 to TRBJ2-3; D gene ambiguous. V was pared by 4 bases and J by 1 base, with 16 bases between. Germline V gene sequence: CDR1 SGHRS, CDR2 YFSETQ. The CDR3 extends over 16 amino acids. CDR3 sequence: CASSPSDFQRTDTQYF. CDR3 nucleotides: TGCGCCAGCAGCCCTTCCGACTTTCAGCGCACAGATACGCAGTATTTT.

This CDR3 reads CASSQDMGGSQFF. The DNA of the CDR3 is TGTGCCAGCAGCCAAGATATGGGAGGTTCGCAGTTCTTC. The J gene is TRBJ2-1, the V gene TRBV4-2, with a tentative D call TRBD2 (6 bases). V was shortened by 0 bases and J by 12 bases, with 12 bases between the two germline ends. The CDR3 is 13 residues long. CDR1 is LGHNA and CDR2 is YNFKEQ in the germline V gene.

This clonotype was found a few times. The genes are TRBV29-1 and TRBJ2-3; 9 bases fit TRBD2. The CDR3 is 14 residues long. The ends lost 5 bases at V and 2 bases at J; junction bases unmatched: 5. Germline CDR1 is SQVTM and CDR2 is ANQGSEA. The CDR3 sequence: CSVTRLAATDTQYF. Here the CDR3 DNA reads TGCAGCGTTACCAGACTAGCGGCCACAGATACGCAGTATTTT.

This clonotype was seen a handful of times. The rearrangement links TRBV9 to TRBJ2-1, with 7 bases lining up with TRBD1. Trimming at V came to 3 bases and at J to 5 bases, leaving 2 bases not matched to a gene. Per germline, CDR1 SGDLS and CDR2 YYNGEE. This CDR3 spans 13 amino acids. In DNA, the CDR3 is TGTGCCAGCAGCGGACAGGGACACAATGAGCAGTTCTTC. Its translation is CASSGQGHNEQFF.

This chain joins TRBV12-3 or TRBV12-4 and TRBJ2-3; the D gene is possibly TRBD1 (7 bases). V lost 10 bases and J 5 bases, leaving 19 bases between the germline ends. This CDR3 is built from 14 residues. The DNA for the CDR3 is TGTGCCATCCATGGCAGGGGGGCCGGAGATACGCAGTATTTT. This gives the protein CAIHGRGAGDTQYF.

This clonotype was seen a handful of times. The DNA for the CDR3 is TGCGCCAGCAGCTTGTTGGAGGGGGGCAATGAGCAGTTCTTC. Protein: CASSLLEGGNEQFF. This sequence joins TRBV5-1 and TRBJ2-1; D might be TRBD1 or TRBD2, each matching 6 bases. Germline CDR1 reads SGHRS; CDR2 reads YFSETQ. The germline V and J ends were trimmed by 1 base and 6 bases, with 11 bases remaining between them. This CDR3 is 14 amino acids long.

CDR3 sequence: CASSLGQPIIRGYTF. The CDR3 nucleotides read TGCGCCAGCAGCTTGGGTCAGCCTATAATACGTGGCTACACCTTC. The rearrangement links TRBV5-1 to TRBJ1-2, with no clear D. Germline loops: CDR1 SGHRS, CDR2 YFSETQ. With 0 bases removed from V and 7 bases from J, the gap between germline ends came to 16 bases. This CDR3 is 15 amino acids long.

The V call is TRBV7-2, the J call TRBJ2-1, with 10 bases that match TRBD2. Per germline, CDR1 SGHTA and CDR2 FQGNSA. CDR3 length equals 19 residues. With V trimmed by 4 bases and J by 3 bases, 15 bases remained unmatched. CDR3 region: CASSSPRLSSGGLYNEQFF. CDR3 nucleotides: TGTGCCAGCAGCTCCCCAAGGCTGTCTAGCGGGGGCCTCTACAATGAGCAGTTCTTC. Together with reference TRBV7-2 and TRBJ2-1, the CDR3 gives the full variable domain: GAGVSQSPSNKVTEKGKDVELRCDPISGHTALYWYRQSLGQGLEFLIYFQGNSAPDKSGLPSDRFSAERTGGSVSTLTIQRTQQEDSAVYLCASSSPRLSSGGLYNEQFFGPGTRLTVL.

The chain has TRBV28 and TRBJ1-2, with D hard to call. The CDR3 has 14 residues. Germline lookup yields CDR1 MDHEN and CDR2 SYDVKM. V was trimmed by 6 bases and J by 5 bases, leaving 16 bases between them. CDR3 sequence: CASSSPSERYGYTF. CDR3 coding DNA: TGTGCCAGCAGCTCCCCGTCCGAGAGATATGGCTACACCTTC.

The chain employs TRBV12-3 or TRBV12-4 and TRBJ1-4, with D possibly matching TRBD1 (5 bases). V was cut by 6 bases and J by 13 bases, with 18 bases left in between. CDR3 length equals 13 residues. The CDR3 DNA reads as TGTGCCAGCAGGAGGGACGGGGAAAAGGGACTGTTTTTT. This sequence encodes CASRRDGEKGLFF.

This chain uses TRBV7-2 with TRBJ2-4; 7 positions agree with TRBD2. The germline V gene encodes CDR1 SGHTA and CDR2 FQGNSA. With V trimmed by 1 base and J by 2 bases, 11 bases remained unmatched. The CDR3 runs 18 residues. CDR3 residues: CASSLVGGGLGTKNIQYF. For the CDR3, the DNA is TGTGCCAGCAGCTTAGTAGGTGGAGGACTAGGGACCAAAAACATTCAGTACTTC.

The gene calls are TRBV7-2 and TRBJ2-2, with TRBD2 matching 7 bases. J was trimmed by 0 bases and V by 5 bases; bases with no gene match: 6. The CDR3 spans 16 residues. Germline V gene lookup returns CDR1 SGHTA and CDR2 FQGNSA. The CDR3, as DNA: TGTGCCAGCAGCCGAGCGGGACCGTCGAACACCGGGGAGCTGTTTTTT. Translated, it gives CASSRAGPSNTGELFF.

This clonotype was observed a few times. The CDR3 region is CSVAPWTGIQETQYF. In DNA, the CDR3 is TGCAGCGTTGCCCCCTGGACAGGGATCCAAGAGACCCAGTACTTC. The rearrangement uses TRBV29-1 and TRBJ2-5; 8 bases line up with TRBD1. The germline gives CDR1 SQVTM, CDR2 ANQGSEA. The CDR3 totals 15 residues. The J segment lost 1 base and the V segment lost 4 bases, leaving 8 bases of the junction unmatched.

V is TRBV12-3 or TRBV12-4 and J is TRBJ2-3; 7 bases are a match to TRBD2. The V segment lost 2 bases and the J segment 2 bases; nucleotides outside the gene matches: 10. This CDR3 comprises 17 residues. The chain's CDR3 is CASSLQWAGVITDTQYF. The DNA for the CDR3 is TGTGCCAGCAGTTTACAGTGGGCGGGGGTCATCACAGATACGCAGTATTTT.

This rearrangement joins TRBV20-1 to TRBJ2-5, with 11 bases that match TRBD2. The CDR3 length is 16 residues. From germline, CDR1 is DFQATT and CDR2 SNEGSKA (reference sequence). J was trimmed by 0 bases and V by 6 bases; bases with no gene match: 9. The CDR3 protein is CSAQGASGGYQETQYF. CDR3 DNA: TGCAGTGCCCAAGGGGCTAGCGGGGGGTACCAAGAGACCCAGTACTTC.

V gene TRBV20-1 combines with J gene TRBJ2-5; 7 bases are a match to TRBD1. CDR3 size: 14 residues. After removal of 0 bases from V and 4 bases from J, the junction contained 5 bases not matched to a gene. Germline lookup yields CDR1 DFQATT and CDR2 SNEGSKA (reference sequence). The CDR3 coding sequence is TGCAGTGCTAGAGATCTGGGACAGCCAGAGACCCAGTACTTC. This codes for CSARDLGQPETQYF.

V is TRBV2 and J is TRBJ2-1; 12 bases map to TRBD2. V lost 5 bases to trimming and J lost 10 bases; unmatched junction nucleotides: 6. CDR1 is SNHLY and CDR2 is FYNNEI in the germline V gene. CDR3 length equals 14 residues. CDR3 sequence (DNA): TGTGCCAGCAGTTCCCGACTAGCGGGGGCGGAGCAGTTCTTC. This gives the protein CASSSRLAGAEQFF.

This clonotype was seen only a few times. This chain joins TRBV7-8 and TRBJ2-5, with TRBD1 matching over 9 bases. The J call is uncertain, as TRBJ2-7 better fits the DNA end. Germline CDR1 SGHVS, CDR2 FQNEAQ. This CDR3 contains 15 residues. The CDR3 spells CASSPTGTGFYEQYF. The CDR3 nucleotides read TGTGCCAGCAGCCCAACCGGGACAGGGTTTTACGAGCAGTACTTC.